The clone carrying this T cell receptor beta chain was counted at least ten times. Its antigen is not known. In every case, the donor was a healthy Caucasian. Per germline, CDR1 SGHTA and CDR2 FQGNSA. CDR3 length: 14 amino acids. V trimming: 5 bases; J trimming: 5 bases; junction bases outside the gene matches: 3. TCRdb reprocessed the 5' RACE reads with MiXCR, giving one entry per CDR3 protein. The table shows 570,000 or so distinct CDR3 sequences, with 9.6% occurring only once. The data are from a study of identical twins. Study results and limitations: Analyses based on zero insertions could be partly confounded by invariant MAIT and iNKT cells.

In addition, the sample was reused for a study of yellow fever vaccine responses in identical twins.

The chain uses TRBV7-2 and TRBJ1-6, with 7 nucleotides matching TRBD1. The sequence was obtained from a woman aged 18-29 years in good health. Sequences were obtained from PBMCs. The CDR3 region is CASSIRGDNSPLHF. CDR3 coding DNA: TGTGCCAGCAGCATCAGGGGGGATAATTCACCCCTCCACTTT.